A selection of T cell receptor beta chains follows, all from one sample in a study of early T cells in non-severe SARS-CoV-2 infection. TCRdb used MiXCR to reprocess the 5' RACE reads, holding one entry per CDR3 protein. This table holds more than 50,000 distinct CDR3 sequences, 4.5% to 7% found once. Material: whole blood. The receptor source for this set is an adult who was a healthcare worker with PCR-confirmed SARS-CoV-2 infection or an uninfected control (not recorded which). Both conserved end residues are part of each CDR3. Fields, in order: CDR3 protein, CDR3 DNA, clone size, CDR3 length, D gene, V gene, J gene. The D gene is left open where the match is weak. Some rows have no size entry. The others give once, few or many, or a class for an expanded clone.

CASSLDGRGQSPLHF	TGTGCCAGCAGCTTGGACGGCAGGGGTCAATCACCCCTCCACTTT	many	15	NA	TRBV5-4	TRBJ1-6
CASSFQGTDTQYF	TGTGCCAGCAGCTTCCAGGGGACAGATACGCAGTATTTT	NA	13	NA	TRBV5-6	TRBJ2-3
CASSRIGRAHTGELFF	TGTGCCAGCAGCCGAATTGGGCGGGCCCACACCGGGGAGCTGTTTTTT	many	16	NA	TRBV3-1	TRBJ2-2
CASSIAGPNTGELFF	TGTGCCAGTAGTATTGCGGGGCCGAACACCGGGGAGCTGTTTTTT	many	15	NA	TRBV19	TRBJ2-2
CASSVGEREYSEQFF	TGTGCCAGCAGCGTAGGGGAGCGGGAGTACTCTGAGCAGTTCTTC	many	15	TRBD2	TRBV9	TRBJ2-1
CSVEKSPPYEQYF	TGCAGCGTTGAAAAATCCCCCCCCTACGAGCAGTACTTC	few	13	NA	TRBV29-1	TRBJ2-7
CATSRDRGGRRGYEQFF	TGTGCCACCAGCAGAGATCGTGGTGGTCGCAGGGGATATGAGCAGTTCTTC	many	17	NA	TRBV15	TRBJ2-1
CASSLLDRNEKLFF	TGTGCCAGCAGCCTCCTTGACAGGAATGAAAAACTGTTTTTT	many	14	NA	TRBV4-2	TRBJ1-4
CASSYSNRVGPTEAFF	TGTGCCAGCAGTTACTCGAACAGGGTGGGTCCCACTGAAGCTTTCTTT	many	16	NA	TRBV6-5	TRBJ1-1
CASSPGQGFEQYF	TGTGCCAGCAGTCCGGGACAGGGGTTCGAGCAGTACTTC	NA	13	TRBD1	TRBV12-3/TRBV12-4	TRBJ2-7
CSANPDRALLYGYTF	TGCAGTGCAAACCCAGACAGGGCCCTGCTCTATGGCTACACCTTC	many	15	TRBD1	TRBV20-1	TRBJ1-2
CASSVGTTDTQYF	TGTGCCAGCAGCGTAGGAACCACAGATACGCAGTATTTT	many	13	NA	TRBV9	TRBJ2-3
CASRRGLAGTEAFF	TGTGCCAGCAGGCGCGGACTCGCCGGAACTGAAGCTTTCTTT	few	14	NA	TRBV7-9	TRBJ1-1
CASSPPRAVGYTF	TGTGCCAGCAGCCCTCCTCGGGCCGTGGGCTACACCTTC	few	13	NA	TRBV5-5	TRBJ1-2
CASSLSRDRATEAFF	TGTGCCAGCAGCTTATCCCGGGACAGGGCCACTGAAGCTTTCTTT	many	15	TRBD1	TRBV7-2	TRBJ1-1